This entry concerns a single T cell receptor (beta chain). No antigen is known for it. The data stem from a study of cytomegalovirus exposure and HLA in healthy donors. Study-level background: The 120 or so validation repertoires used a platform that matched the one used for the 500 to 700 first-cohort repertoires, as a later analysis reported. Regarding the study as a whole: 150 or so TCR beta chains were listed as cytomegalovirus-associated. Through in vitro validation, three CMV-associated chains were shown to be specific for CMV antigens.

The germline CDR1 and CDR2 sequences are SGDLS and YYNGEE. This CDR3 comprises 16 residues. The V gene lost 3 bases and the J gene lost 5 bases, with 21 bases spanning the gap. Clones were read by immunoSEQ multiplex PCR, and TCRdb kept only the in-frame ones, dropping some. The table shows a few hundred thousand clones, with approximately 83% occurring only once. Sequenced: PBMCs. The clonotype comes from a woman in her twenties or thirties in good health and CMV-seropositive. V gene TRBV9 combines with J gene TRBJ2-7, with a tentative D call TRBD2 (5 bases). DNA of the CDR3: TGTGCCAGCAGCGCCGTGGGATCGGGGAGTGGCAACGAGCAGTACTTC. As protein: CASSAVGSGSGNEQYF.